Following are 32 T cell receptor beta chains from one sample sequenced in a study of CD4+ T cells in melanoma. Profiled with immunoSEQ multiplex PCR; TCRdb holds only in-frame clones, not every one. The data hold over 100,000 clones, with about 90% observed a single time. Sequences were obtained from peripheral blood. All receptors derive from a human donor with melanoma.

As to this clone: One end of the junction fails to match germline, which may point to a read error. J is TRBJ1-6 and V is TRBV18; 8 nucleotides align to TRBD1. Per the germline V gene, CDR1 is KGHSH and CDR2 is LQKENI. The CDR3 is 15 amino acids. The CDR3 region is CASSSQGANYSPLHF. In DNA form, the CDR3 reads TGTGCCAGCTCATCGCAGGGGGCAAATTATTCGCCCCTCCACTTT.

This clone came up a few times. The V call is TRBV2, the J call TRBJ1-2; D gene uncertain. The germline V gene has CDR1 SNHLY and CDR2 FYNNEI. The CDR3 totals 12 residues. Trimming stripped 5 bases from V and 4 bases from J, with 8 bases between. The CDR3 region has the DNA TGTGCCAGCAGTTCCTACAGCTATGGCTACACCTTC. Translation gives CASSSYSYGYTF.

J is TRBJ1-3 and V is TRBV18, with unresolved D. The CDR3 covers 16 residues. Trimming took off 4 bases at V and 0 bases at J, with 13 bases between the two ends. Germline V gene data show CDR1 as KGHSH and CDR2 as LQKENI. The CDR3 sequence is CASSLWTVSSGNTIYF. CDR3 bases: TGTGCCAGCTCACTCTGGACGGTGAGCTCTGGAAACACCATATATTTT.

The gene calls are TRBV12-5 and TRBJ2-3; tentatively, D is TRBD2 (5 bases). From germline, CDR1 is LGHNT and CDR2 FRNRAP. The CDR3 totals 13 residues. V was pared by 6 bases and J by 0 bases, with 7 bases between. CDR3 nucleotide sequence: TGTGCTAGTGGGCGCGGGAGCACAGATACGCAGTATTTT. Translated, it gives CASGRGSTDTQYF.

The chain joins TRBV2 to TRBJ2-1; D remains unclear. Trimming shortened V by 4 bases and J by 8 bases, and 12 bases separated the two germline ends. This CDR3 comprises 13 residues. Germline CDR1 reads SNHLY; CDR2 reads FYNNEI. CDR3 in DNA: TGTGCCAGCAGTGTGCGGCTAGAGGATGAGCAGTTCTTC. Amino acid sequence: CASSVRLEDEQFF.

This clone has a single count. The J gene is TRBJ2-2, the V gene TRBV9; D possibly corresponds to TRBD1 (6 bases). Germline V lookup: CDR1 SGDLS, CDR2 YYNGEE. This CDR3 is built from 15 residues. Trimming cost V 1 base and J 2 bases, with 9 bases left between them. CDR3 sequence (DNA): TGTGCCAGCAGCGTATCACAGGGCAACACCGGGGAGCTGTTTTTT. This encodes CASSVSQGNTGELFF.

The chain combines TRBV29-1 with TRBJ2-7, with 8 positions matching TRBD2. CDR1 and CDR2 from the germline V gene are SQVTM and ANQGSEA. There are 14 residues in the CDR3. The J segment lost 3 bases and the V segment lost 4 bases, leaving 8 bases of the junction unmatched. CDR3 protein: CSVVVQRELYEQYF. The CDR3 bases are TGCAGCGTTGTTGTTCAGCGGGAGCTCTACGAGCAGTACTTC.

The chain uses TRBV5-6 and TRBJ2-5; 8 positions match TRBD2. The end of the DNA aligns better with TRBJ2-7, so the J call may be wrong. CDR1 is SGHDT, CDR2 YYEEEE, per germline. CDR3 length equals 15 residues. The CDR3 loop reads CASSLKLAVLFEQYF. The DNA for the CDR3 is TGTGCCAGCAGCTTAAAACTAGCGGTCCTCTTCGAGCAGTACTTC.

The chain carries TRBV10-3 and TRBJ2-3; D unclear. The germline V gene encodes CDR1 ENHRY and CDR2 SYGVKD. The V end lost 3 bases, the J end lost 0 bases, and 4 bases lay between the germline ends. This CDR3 is built from 13 residues. CDR3 coding DNA: TGTGCCATCAGTGACGGGAGCACAGATACGCAGTATTTT. Amino acid sequence: CAISDGSTDTQYF.

The chain recombines TRBV6-1 with TRBJ2-3; no reliable D call. Germline-derived CDR1 and CDR2 are MNHNS and SASEGT. The CDR3 totals 14 residues. V lost 5 bases and J lost 0, with 9 bases in between. The CDR3 coding sequence is TGTGCCAGCAGTAGGGCTACTAGCACAGATACGCAGTATTTT. Protein: CASSRATSTDTQYF.

The rearrangement links TRBV5-1 to TRBJ2-5, with no clear D. V lost 1 base to trimming and J lost 5 bases, with 12 bases between them. CDR3 length equals 14 residues. CDR1 and CDR2 from the germline V gene are SGHRS and YFSETQ. This CDR3 is CASSLIGLGETQYF. The CDR3 DNA reads as TGCGCCAGCAGCTTGATAGGGTTGGGGGAGACCCAGTACTTC.

This clone has more than one count but fewer than ten. Here the CDR3 reads CASKIGRDSYEQYF. CDR3 sequence (DNA): TGCGCCAGCAAAATAGGGCGGGACTCCTACGAGCAGTACTTC. The chain links TRBV5-1 to TRBJ2-7; possible D gene TRBD2, 6 bases. The V end was cut by 6 bases, the J end by 0 bases, with 13 bases between. The germline gives CDR1 SGHRS, CDR2 YFSETQ. The CDR3 totals 14 residues.

The chain couples TRBV19 to TRBJ2-7; possible D gene TRBD1, 6 bases. The germline gives CDR1 LNHDA, CDR2 SQIVND (reference sequence). The CDR3 is made up of 16 amino acids. Trimming removed 1 base at V and 3 bases at J, with 16 bases between. The CDR3 is CASSIVQGSHFYEQYF. CDR3 DNA sequence: TGTGCCAGTAGTATAGTACAGGGCAGTCACTTCTACGAGCAGTACTTC. The full variable domain, in which reference TRBV19 and TRBJ2-7 provide the parts outside the CDR3, is DGGITQSPKYLFRKEGQNVTLSCEQNLNHDAMYWYRQDPGQGLRLIYYSQIVNDFQKGDIAEGYSVSREKKESFPLTVTSAQKNPTAFYLCASSIVQGSHFYEQYFGPGTRLTVT.

The chain combines TRBV18 with TRBJ2-3; 12 bases line up with TRBD2. The CDR3 spans 17 residues. Losses at the gene ends were 4 bases for V and 4 bases for J; bases not matched to a gene: 9. Germline V gives CDR1 KGHSH, CDR2 LQKENI. The CDR3 bases are TGTGCCAGCTCACGTACTCCGGGACTAGCGGGTGCAGATACGCAGTATTTT. It encodes CASSRTPGLAGADTQYF.

This chain joins TRBV28 and TRBJ2-7; 8 nucleotides match TRBD2. Trimming cost V 5 bases and J 0 bases; bases outside gene matches: 6. The CDR3 loop spans 15 amino acids. Germline V gene sequence: CDR1 MDHEN, CDR2 SYDVKM. The CDR3 spells CASSHPSGSSYEQYF. DNA for the CDR3: TGTGCCAGCAGTCACCCGAGCGGGAGCTCCTACGAGCAGTACTTC.

V usage is TRBV5-1 and J usage is TRBJ2-7, with 7 bases lining up with TRBD2. Losses at the gene ends were 2 bases for V and 1 base for J; bases not matched to a gene: 3. CDR3 length equals 14 residues. Germline CDR1 SGHRS, CDR2 YFSETQ. Here the CDR3 DNA reads TGCGCCAGCAGCTTTGGGGGGGAATCCTACGAGCAGTACTTC. As protein: CASSFGGESYEQYF.

This chain connects TRBV2 to TRBJ2-5; 12 nucleotides agree with TRBD2. The CDR3 is made up of 15 amino acids. Looked up from germline, CDR1 is SNHLY and CDR2 is FYNNEI. Losses at the gene ends were 1 base for V and 5 bases for J; bases not matched to a gene: 2. CDR3 protein: CASSEETSGGETQYF. CDR3 coding DNA: TGTGCCAGCAGTGAAGAGACTAGCGGGGGCGAGACCCAGTACTTC.

The V and J genes are TRBV18 and TRBJ1-1, with 9 bases fitting TRBD1. V lost 8 bases to trimming and J lost 3 bases; unmatched junction nucleotides: 7. Germline V lookup: CDR1 KGHSH, CDR2 LQKENI. The CDR3 extends over 14 amino acids. CDR3 DNA: TGTGCCAGCCGAAGGACAGGGGCGGACACTGAAGCTTTCTTT. This gives the protein CASRRTGADTEAFF. The full variable domain, rest sourced from reference TRBV18 and TRBJ1-1, is NAGVMQNPRHLVRRRGQEARLRCSPMKGHSHVYWYRQLPEEGLKFMVYLQKENIIDESGMPKERFSAEFPKEGPSILRIQQVVRGDSAAYFCASRRTGADTEAFFGQGTRLTVV.

This chain uses TRBV5-4 with TRBJ2-3; D uncertain. This CDR3 has 15 residues. Germline assignment: CDR1 SGHNT and CDR2 YYREEE (reference sequence). Trimming removed 0 bases from V and 4 bases from J, with 12 bases in between. The CDR3 loop reads CASSLGPAAADTQYF. The CDR3 DNA reads TGTGCCAGCAGCTTGGGCCCGGCCGCAGCAGATACGCAGTATTTT.

The chain joins TRBV7-3 to TRBJ2-2; D may be TRBD2 (5 bases). The germline V and J ends were trimmed by 3 bases and 6 bases, with 8 bases remaining between them. The CDR3 is made up of 13 amino acids. In germline, CDR1 is SGHTA, CDR2 FQGTGA. CDR3 protein: CASSFTGSGELFF. CDR3 sequence (DNA): TGTGCCAGCAGCTTCACGGGGTCCGGGGAGCTGTTTTTT.

The chain employs TRBV28 and TRBJ1-2; D is ambiguous. The germline V gene encodes CDR1 MDHEN and CDR2 SYDVKM. The V gene lost 6 bases and the J gene lost 4 bases, with 9 bases spanning the gap. This CDR3 comprises 12 residues. CDR3 residues: CASSQTRYGYTF. CDR3 DNA sequence: TGTGCCAGCAGCCAGACTCGCTATGGCTACACCTTC.

This sequence joins TRBV5-1 and TRBJ2-5, with 8 bases lining up with TRBD2. The CDR3 loop spans 15 amino acids. Germline trimming cut 4 bases from V and 4 bases from J; bases unmatched to any gene: 9. CDR1 SGHRS and CDR2 YFSETQ come from the germline V gene. CDR3 sequence reads: CASSPTSGRSETQYF. For the CDR3, the DNA is TGCGCCAGCAGCCCAACCAGCGGGAGATCAGAGACCCAGTACTTC.

The gene calls are TRBV19 and TRBJ2-2; D may be TRBD2 (5 bases). The CDR3 has 15 amino acids. Germline V gene data show CDR1 as LNHDA and CDR2 as SQIVND (reference sequence). V shed 3 bases and J shed 0 bases, with 8 bases lying between them. CDR3 protein: CASSMTGANTGELFF. CDR3 DNA sequence: TGTGCCAGTAGTATGACCGGGGCGAACACCGGGGAGCTGTTTTTT.

CDR3 amino acids: CASSVLLGGAGGSTDTQYF. CDR3 nucleotide sequence: TGTGCCAGCAGCGTCCTCTTAGGGGGGGCAGGGGGCAGTACAGATACGCAGTATTTT. The chain recombines TRBV9 with TRBJ2-3; TRBD1 might be the D (8 bases). The V end was cut by 2 bases, the J end by 3 bases, with 25 bases between. The CDR3 loop spans 19 amino acids. In germline, CDR1 is SGDLS, CDR2 YYNGEE.

The chain uses TRBV9 and TRBJ1-2; 7 bases agree with TRBD1. V lost 0 bases, J lost 2 bases, and 1 base stayed unmatched. Germline V gene sequence: CDR1 SGDLS, CDR2 YYNGEE. CDR3 length: 14 residues. The CDR3 region has the DNA TGTGCCAGCAGCGTAGGACAGGGCAACTATGGCTACACCTTC. This gives the protein CASSVGQGNYGYTF.

The chain uses TRBV28 and TRBJ1-1; TRBD1 agrees at 9 bases. CDR1 is MDHEN, CDR2 SYDVKM, per germline. The ends lost 3 bases at V and 1 base at J; junction bases unmatched: 3. CDR3 length: 15 amino acids. The CDR3 nucleotides are TGTGCCAGCAGTTTCCCGACAGGGGGGAACACTGAAGCTTTCTTT. Encoded protein: CASSFPTGGNTEAFF.

This clone was seen a single time. The junction departs from germline at one end; a sequencing error may be responsible. This chain connects TRBV7-2 to TRBJ1-1; D ambiguous. Germline CDR1 and CDR2: SGHTA and FQGNSA. The CDR3 spans 14 residues. CDR3: CARSSPGGYTEAFF. CDR3 DNA: TGTGCCCGCAGCTCGCCGGGCGGGTACACTGAAGCTTTCTTT.

The chain joins TRBV11-2 to TRBJ1-3; TRBD1 is a possible D gene (5 bases). This CDR3 has 15 amino acids. V was shortened by 3 bases and J by 4 bases, with 13 bases between the two germline ends. The V gene's germline CDR1 is SGHAT and CDR2 FQNNGV. CDR3 nucleotides: TGTGCCAGCAGCTTTACGAGGGACTCCGGAAACACCATATATTTT. Protein: CASSFTRDSGNTIYF.

The chain is built from TRBV7-9 and TRBJ2-7; 8 bases line up with TRBD2. Germline values: CDR1 SEHNR, CDR2 FQNEAQ (reference sequence). The CDR3 covers 14 residues. The ends lost 5 bases at V and 4 bases at J; junction bases unmatched: 7. The CDR3 sequence: CASSPSGSGYEQYF. The DNA for the CDR3 is TGTGCCAGCAGCCCGAGCGGGAGTGGGTACGAGCAGTACTTC.

The chain couples TRBV7-6 to TRBJ2-5, with D possibly being TRBD2 (6 bases). Between the trimmed V and J ends, which lost 2 bases and 5 bases, there was a span of 18 bases. Germline CDR1 is SGHVS and CDR2 is FNYEAQ. The CDR3 covers 16 residues. The CDR3 nucleotides are TGTGCCAGCAGCTTAAATAGCGGCGGTTTAGGGGAGACCCAGTACTTC. Protein: CASSLNSGGLGETQYF.

The rearrangement joins TRBV5-5 to TRBJ2-1, with 8 positions matching TRBD2. The CDR3 sequence is 16 residues long. Per the germline V gene, CDR1 is SGHKS and CDR2 is YYEKEE (reference sequence). Trimming cost V 2 bases and J 6 bases; bases outside gene matches: 10. The CDR3 loop reads CASSFLGGTSINEQFF. CDR3 coding DNA: TGTGCCAGCAGCTTCCTAGGTGGGACTAGTATCAATGAGCAGTTCTTC.

This chain joins TRBV11-2 and TRBJ2-3; either TRBD1 or TRBD2 may fit D (5 bases each). This CDR3 spans 14 amino acids. Germline V lookup: CDR1 SGHAT, CDR2 FQNNGV. V was cut by 7 bases and J by 2 bases, with 13 bases left in between. The CDR3: CASTEGLITDTQYF. The CDR3 nucleotides read TGTGCCAGCACCGAGGGGCTAATCACAGATACGCAGTATTTT.